This TCR beta chain was identified in a study of CD8 T cells in ankylosing spondylitis. Study-wide results and caveats: A TCR beta motif made of fewer than ten highly homologous variants seemed typical of ankylosing spondylitis blood. Disease-linked clones proved CD8+ and comparatively uncommon in peripheral blood. From matched ankylosing spondylitis synovial fluid, disease-linked clones were reportedly recovered at significantly enriched levels. Earlier work had already found some motif variants in reactive arthritis synovial fluid and blood.

Germline CDR1 SGHAT, CDR2 FQNNGV. This CDR3 comprises 14 residues. V lost 5 bases to trimming and J lost 2 bases, with 11 bases between them. Turning to this clonotype: Antigen specificity is unknown.

Making use of molecular barcodes, quantitative 5'-RACE generated TCR beta libraries. In TCRdb, the 5' RACE reads were re-called with MiXCR into one record per CDR3 protein. The data show hundreds of thousands of distinct CDR3 sequences, with roughly a quarter seen just once and approximately 1% held by the top ten. The TCR comes from a male donor with ankylosing spondylitis. Sequenced: blood, either unsorted or a sorted T cell fraction (not recorded which). J is TRBJ2-3 and V is TRBV11-2, with TRBD1 as a possible D gene (5 bases). CDR3 coding DNA: TGTGCCAGCAGCCTACGGACAAACACAGATACGCAGTATTTT. Residues: CASSLRTNTDTQYF.